What follows is one TCR beta chain and its context. Its specificity is unknown. The sample belongs to a study of blood T cells in healthy people across ages. Whole-study results and caveats: Estimated diversity that came from one million T cells was considered an underestimate. Not knowing donor CMV status may have confounded expanded clonotype changes.

A second PCR, run for about 7 to 11 cycles, used a sample-barcoded 5' primer plus a J-beta primer mix. Tags on each cDNA molecule came from a template-switch adaptor with 12 random nucleotides. TCRdb ran MiXCR on the 5' RACE reads and lists one entry per CDR3 protein. Of about 1.8 million distinct CDR3 sequences in the sample, roughly 50% were seen once. Drawing of peripheral blood yielded approximately 10 milliliters from each donor. The origin of this receptor is a woman aged 40 to 50 in good health. Specimen: blood.

CDR3 DNA: TGCGCCAGCAGCGCCTTGGGCAGCGACACAGATACGCAGTATTTT. It codes for CASSALGSDTDTQYF. V and J are TRBV5-1 and TRBJ2-3; D uncertain. V lost 4 bases and J lost 2, with 14 bases in between. The length of the CDR3 is 15 residues. Germline assignment: CDR1 SGHRS and CDR2 YFSETQ. The whole variable domain, filled in from reference TRBV5-1 and TRBJ2-3, reads KAGVTQTPRYLIKTRGQQVTLSCSPISGHRSVSWYQQTPGQGLQFLFEYFSETQRNKGNFPGRFSGRQFSNSRSEMNVSTLELGDSALYLCASSALGSDTDTQYFGPGTRLTVL.